Listed here are 31 T cell receptor beta chains from one sample, sequenced in a study of shared clonotypes between healthy human individuals. Profiling relied on immunoSEQ multiplex PCR, and the TCRdb table lists in-frame clones only, not all of them. Of about 1,900,000 clones listed, over 85% are singletons. CD8 cells classed as naive were CD45RO-negative and positively selected for CCR7, excluding terminally differentiated effector memory CD45RA+ cells. Sequences were obtained from naive CD8+ T cells sorted from blood. The receptors were gathered from a man aged 18 to 30 in good health.

The rearrangement joins TRBV18 to TRBJ1-1, with D perhaps TRBD1 (6 bases). V gave up 0 bases and J gave up 5 bases, with 16 bases separating them. In germline, CDR1 is KGHSH, CDR2 LQKENI. This CDR3 contains 16 residues. The CDR3 loop is CASSPPLLGGRTEAFF. The DNA for the CDR3 is TGTGCCAGCTCACCACCGCTTCTCGGGGGGCGGACTGAAGCTTTCTTT.

The chain links TRBV5-1 to TRBJ2-3; 7 bases match TRBD1. This CDR3 contains 16 residues. Looked up from germline, CDR1 is SGHRS and CDR2 is YFSETQ. V was pared by 0 bases and J by 2 bases, with 6 bases of the junction left unmatched. CDR3 in amino acids: CASSLGDRYYTDTQYF. The DNA of the CDR3 is TGCGCCAGCAGCTTGGGGGACAGATATTACACAGATACGCAGTATTTT.

The rearrangement links TRBV9 to TRBJ1-2, with 7 bases that match TRBD1. Per the germline V gene, CDR1 is SGDLS and CDR2 is YYNGEE. The CDR3 extends over 16 amino acids. J was trimmed by 4 bases and V by 0 bases; bases with no gene match: 9. The CDR3 DNA reads TGTGCCAGCAGCGTAGGAGATAGGGGACAGTTCTATGGCTACACCTTC. This translates into CASSVGDRGQFYGYTF. Combining the CDR3 with reference TRBV9 and TRBJ1-2 gives the whole variable domain DSGVTQTPKHLITATGQRVTLRCSPRSGDLSVYWYQQSLDQGLQFLIQYYNGEERAKGNILERFSAQQFPDLHSELNLSSLELGDSALYFCASSVGDRGQFYGYTFGSGTRLTVV.

The V gene is TRBV30, the J gene TRBJ2-2, with 7 bases identical to TRBD1. Trimming cost V 8 bases and J 1 base; bases outside gene matches: 1. In germline, CDR1 is GTSNPN, CDR2 SVGIG (reference sequence). The CDR3 runs to 12 residues. For the CDR3, the DNA is TGTGCCCGGGACAGGAACACCGGGGAGCTGTTTTTT. Its translation: CARDRNTGELFF.

The chain joins TRBV6-1 to TRBJ1-5; D call uncertain. Trimming left V 2 bases short and J 5 bases short, with 19 bases between. Germline CDR1 reads MNHNS; CDR2 reads SASEGT. This CDR3 comprises 17 residues. CDR3 sequence (DNA): TGTGCCAGCAGTGAATTCTTCCCCCAGGACTTTGATCAGCCCCAGCATTTT. Its translation: CASSEFFPQDFDQPQHF.

V is TRBV27 and J is TRBJ2-7; D perhaps matches TRBD1 (6 bases). This CDR3 spans 15 amino acids. The V gene's germline CDR1 is MNHEY and CDR2 SMNVEV (reference sequence). Trimming took off 7 bases at V and 3 bases at J, with 19 bases between the two ends. The CDR3 coding sequence is TGTGCCAGCAATTCAGGGGCCGGAGCCCTCTACGAGCAGTACTTC. This sequence encodes CASNSGAGALYEQYF.

The chain couples TRBV30 to TRBJ2-3; 11 bases align to TRBD1. Per germline, CDR1 GTSNPN and CDR2 SVGIG (reference sequence). The CDR3 length is 14 residues. The junction had 6 bases not matched to a gene; V was cut back by 8 bases and J by 2 bases. This CDR3 reads CAIGQGAATDTQYF. The CDR3 bases are TGTGCCATCGGACAGGGGGCGGCCACAGATACGCAGTATTTT. Variable domain in full (rest from reference TRBV30 and TRBJ2-3): SQTIHQWPATLVQPVGSPLSLECTVEGTSNPNLYWYRQAAGRGLQLLFYSVGIGQISSEVPQNLSASRPQDRQFILSSKKLLLSDSGFYLCAIGQGAATDTQYFGPGTRLTVL.

This rearrangement joins TRBV19 to TRBJ1-5, with D unresolved. V was clipped by 3 bases and J by 9 bases, with 15 bases between them. The CDR3 totals 14 residues. CDR1 is LNHDA and CDR2 is SQIVND in the germline V gene (reference sequence). This CDR3 is CASSIPWVTGPQHF. As DNA, the CDR3 is TGTGCCAGTAGTATTCCCTGGGTTACGGGGCCCCAGCATTTT.

The gene calls are TRBV4-1 and TRBJ1-6; no clear D gene. CDR1 and CDR2 from the germline V gene are MGHRA and YSYEKL. The ends were cut back, 3 bases at V and 0 bases at J, with 3 bases in the middle. The CDR3 runs 14 residues. The CDR3 sequence is CASSQFSYNSPLHF. The CDR3 DNA sequence: TGCGCCAGCAGCCAGTTCTCCTATAATTCACCCCTCCACTTT.

This chain links TRBV6-6 with TRBJ1-1, with D possibly being TRBD1 (5 bases). V lost 2 bases and J lost 5, with 15 bases in between. This CDR3 has 15 amino acids. From germline, CDR1 is MNHNY and CDR2 SVGAGI (reference sequence). CDR3: CASSYTASGGTEAFF. The CDR3 bases are TGTGCCAGCAGTTACACGGCTTCCGGGGGGACTGAAGCTTTCTTT.

The V gene is TRBV2, the J gene TRBJ2-7; D may be TRBD1 (6 bases). CDR3 length: 16 amino acids. V dropped 7 bases and J dropped 0 bases, with 19 bases sitting between them. Germline V gene lookup returns CDR1 SNHLY and CDR2 FYNNEI. CDR3 in DNA: TGTGCCAGCACCGAGGGTGAGGGGACATCCTCCTACGAGCAGTACTTC. Translating gives CASTEGEGTSSYEQYF. Using reference TRBV2 and TRBJ2-7 for the parts outside the CDR3, the full variable domain is EPEVTQTPSHQVTQMGQEVILRCVPISNHLYFYWYRQILGQKVEFLVSFYNNEISEKSEIFDDQFSVERPDGSNFTLKIRSTKLEDSAMYFCASTEGEGTSSYEQYFGPGTRLTVT.

This chain links TRBV9 with TRBJ2-3; 8 bases are a match to TRBD2. Germline CDR1 is SGDLS and CDR2 is YYNGEE. The length of the CDR3 is 18 residues. V trimming: 0 bases; J trimming: 2 bases; junction bases outside the gene matches: 11. The CDR3 nucleotides read TGTGCCAGCAGCGTAGAGGAGGCGGGGGGAGAGTACACAGATACGCAGTATTTT. The encoded protein is CASSVEEAGGEYTDTQYF.

The chain combines TRBV19 with TRBJ2-7; D unresolved. With 4 bases removed from V and 3 bases from J, the gap between germline ends came to 13 bases. The CDR3 runs to 14 residues. CDR1 and CDR2 from the germline V gene are LNHDA and SQIVND (reference sequence). The CDR3 nucleotides are TGTGCCAGTAGTAGCGGTGTGTCGGGCTACGAGCAGTACTTC. This translates into CASSSGVSGYEQYF.

This clone showed up just once. The J gene is TRBJ1-2, the V gene TRBV2, with 9 nucleotides matching TRBD1. Germline-derived CDR1 and CDR2 are SNHLY and FYNNEI. The J segment lost 4 bases and the V segment lost 6 bases, leaving 9 bases of the junction unmatched. The CDR3 sequence is 15 residues long. In DNA form, the CDR3 reads TGTGCCAGCAGGCCCGGGACAGGGTTTTCCTATGGCTACACCTTC. Residues: CASRPGTGFSYGYTF.

CDR3 loop: CAWDRAQEDEKLFF. CDR3 coding DNA: TGTGCCTGGGACAGGGCCCAAGAAGACGAAAAACTGTTTTTT. V and J are TRBV30 and TRBJ1-4; TRBD1 matches 7 bases. The CDR3 is made up of 14 amino acids. V gave up 5 bases and J gave up 8 bases; unmatched junction bases: 11. From germline, CDR1 is GTSNPN and CDR2 SVGIG (reference sequence).

The chain uses TRBV4-3 and TRBJ2-1; tentative D call: TRBD2 (5 bases). Trimming pared 1 base from V and 5 bases from J, leaving 18 bases between. CDR1 and CDR2 (germline): LGHNA, YSLEER. This CDR3 is built from 17 residues. CDR3 coding DNA: TGCGCCAGCAGCCAAGTTAATAGGGTTGATAGCGACAATGAGCAGTTCTTC. It translates to CASSQVNRVDSDNEQFF.

The V and J genes are TRBV27 and TRBJ2-3; D might be TRBD1 or TRBD2, each matching 6 bases. Trimming cost V 2 bases and J 2 bases, with 14 bases left between them. The CDR3 covers 16 residues. Germline lookup yields CDR1 MNHEY and CDR2 SMNVEV (reference sequence). CDR3 sequence (DNA): TGTGCCAGCAGTTTAGAACGGGGGCCAAACACAGATACGCAGTATTTT. Translation: CASSLERGPNTDTQYF.

The V call is TRBV29-1, the J call TRBJ2-7; a weak D match, TRBD1 (6 bases). V was clipped by 3 bases and J by 3 bases, with 12 bases between them. This CDR3 is built from 13 residues. Germline CDR1 and CDR2: SQVTM and ANQGSEA. CDR3 amino acids: CSVDEGHGYEQYF. The CDR3 nucleotides read TGCAGCGTTGATGAGGGACACGGCTACGAGCAGTACTTC.

The genes are TRBV7-9 and TRBJ2-1; D not certain. Germline assignment: CDR1 SEHNR and CDR2 FQNEAQ (reference sequence). Trimming pared 9 bases from V and 4 bases from J, leaving 13 bases between. The CDR3 has 13 amino acids. Here the CDR3 reads CASVPLNYNEQFF. The CDR3 bases are TGTGCCAGTGTCCCTCTAAATTACAATGAGCAGTTCTTC.

The chain carries TRBV28 and TRBJ1-5; TRBD1 matches at 12 bases. V was pared by 6 bases and J by 0 bases, with 12 bases of the junction left unmatched. This CDR3 is 19 amino acids long. Germline lookup yields CDR1 MDHEN and CDR2 SYDVKM. This CDR3 reads CASSPSAGTGGYSNQPQHF. The CDR3 DNA follows: TGTGCCAGCAGCCCTAGCGCCGGGACAGGGGGCTATAGCAATCAGCCCCAGCATTTT. Complete variable domain (other parts from reference TRBV28 and TRBJ1-5): DVKVTQSSRYLVKRTGEKVFLECVQDMDHENMFWYRQDPGLGLRLIYFSYDVKMKEKGDIPEGYSVSREKKERFSLILESASTNQTSMYLCASSPSAGTGGYSNQPQHFGDGTRLSIL.

Here the CDR3 reads CASSQDVGGGSPLHF. As DNA, the CDR3 is TGCGCCAGCAGCCAAGACGTAGGGGGCGGATCACCCCTCCACTTT. The V call is TRBV4-1, the J call TRBJ1-6; 7 nucleotides line up with TRBD1. Germline V lookup: CDR1 MGHRA, CDR2 YSYEKL. This CDR3 has 15 residues. V lost 0 bases, J lost 10 bases, and 6 bases stayed unmatched.

The chain carries TRBV6-5 and TRBJ2-5; a possible D gene is TRBD2 (6 bases). There are 15 residues in the CDR3. The germline V gene encodes CDR1 MNHEY and CDR2 SVGAGI. V shed 2 bases and J shed 4 bases, with 14 bases lying between them. This chain's CDR3 is CASSYVQAGPETQYF. Here the CDR3 DNA reads TGTGCCAGCAGTTACGTACAGGCGGGGCCAGAGACCCAGTACTTC.

The chain couples TRBV4-1 to TRBJ2-5; TRBD2 agrees at 10 bases. The CDR3 has 16 amino acids. Germline V gene sequence: CDR1 MGHRA, CDR2 YSYEKL. Trimming at V came to 0 bases and at J to 2 bases, leaving 3 bases not matched to a gene. Here the CDR3 reads CASSQDNSGGQETQYF. The CDR3 bases are TGCGCCAGCAGCCAAGATAATAGCGGGGGGCAAGAGACCCAGTACTTC.

This chain joins TRBV11-1 and TRBJ2-1; D unresolved. The CDR3 loop spans 14 amino acids. Per the germline V gene, CDR1 is SGHAT and CDR2 is FQDESV (reference sequence). V lost 1 base and J 6 bases, leaving 10 bases between the germline ends. CDR3 coding DNA: TGTGCCAGCAGCTTAGGATGGGGTCCCAATGAGCAGTTCTTC. As protein: CASSLGWGPNEQFF.

The V call is TRBV14, the J call TRBJ1-2; D uncertain. Looked up from germline, CDR1 is SGHDN and CDR2 is FVKESK. The CDR3 is 14 amino acids. The V end lost 1 base, the J end lost 8 bases, and 14 bases lay between the germline ends. The CDR3 region is CASSQVSTREGYTF. CDR3 nucleotide sequence: TGTGCCAGCAGCCAAGTTTCGACTCGAGAGGGCTACACCTTC.

As for this clone: The identical CDR3 is also encoded by other nucleotide sequences in the sample. The V and J genes are TRBV4-1 and TRBJ2-7; TRBD1 agrees at 9 bases. The CDR3 sequence is 14 residues long. V shed 4 bases and J 2 bases; nucleotides not matched to a gene: 3. Germline V gene lookup returns CDR1 MGHRA and CDR2 YSYEKL. The CDR3: CASSPDRGAYEQYF. The CDR3 DNA follows: TGCGCCAGCAGCCCCGACAGGGGGGCCTACGAGCAGTACTTC.

This clone was observed a single time. V is TRBV27 and J is TRBJ1-6; D unresolved. V lost 2 bases and J lost 10, with 15 bases in between. The length of the CDR3 is 15 residues. Germline CDR1 and CDR2: MNHEY and SMNVEV (reference sequence). This CDR3 is CASSLPRRGLSPLHF. In DNA, the CDR3 is TGTGCCAGCAGTTTACCCCGTCGTGGGCTCTCACCCCTCCACTTT.

This sequence joins TRBV6-5 and TRBJ2-1; weak D call: TRBD2 (7 bases). Germline V gene sequence: CDR1 MNHEY, CDR2 SVGAGI. The V gene lost 5 bases and the J gene lost 8 bases, with 19 bases spanning the gap. This CDR3 spans 15 amino acids. Here the CDR3 reads CASSTLGGGPDEQFF. The CDR3, as DNA: TGTGCCAGCAGTACGCTAGGGGGAGGGCCGGATGAGCAGTTCTTC.

This rearrangement joins TRBV27 to TRBJ2-3; TRBD1 might be the D (6 bases). This CDR3 has 15 amino acids. CDR1 MNHEY and CDR2 SMNVEV come from the germline V gene (reference sequence). The V gene lost 2 bases and the J gene lost 1 base, with 10 bases spanning the gap. CDR3 residues: CASSLMGAGTDTQYF. The CDR3 bases are TGTGCCAGCAGTTTAATGGGGGCTGGCACAGATACGCAGTATTTT.

J is TRBJ2-7 and V is TRBV7-8; 9 positions agree with TRBD2. The germline V gene encodes CDR1 SGHVS and CDR2 FQNEAQ. The CDR3 contains 14 residues. V trimming: 1 base; J trimming: 7 bases; junction bases outside the gene matches: 5. CDR3 amino acids: CASSLGGRAWEQYF. The DNA for the CDR3 is TGTGCCAGCAGCTTAGGCGGGAGGGCCTGGGAGCAGTACTTC.

The V gene is TRBV13, the J gene TRBJ2-2; 10 bases are shared with TRBD2. The CDR3 covers 14 residues. Unmatched junction bases numbered 5, after V lost 7 bases and J lost 6 bases. Looked up from germline, CDR1 is PRHDT and CDR2 is FYEKMQ (reference sequence). The DNA of the CDR3 is TGTGCCAGCACCCTAGCGGGAGTCCCCGGGGAGCTGTTTTTT. Encoded protein: CASTLAGVPGELFF.